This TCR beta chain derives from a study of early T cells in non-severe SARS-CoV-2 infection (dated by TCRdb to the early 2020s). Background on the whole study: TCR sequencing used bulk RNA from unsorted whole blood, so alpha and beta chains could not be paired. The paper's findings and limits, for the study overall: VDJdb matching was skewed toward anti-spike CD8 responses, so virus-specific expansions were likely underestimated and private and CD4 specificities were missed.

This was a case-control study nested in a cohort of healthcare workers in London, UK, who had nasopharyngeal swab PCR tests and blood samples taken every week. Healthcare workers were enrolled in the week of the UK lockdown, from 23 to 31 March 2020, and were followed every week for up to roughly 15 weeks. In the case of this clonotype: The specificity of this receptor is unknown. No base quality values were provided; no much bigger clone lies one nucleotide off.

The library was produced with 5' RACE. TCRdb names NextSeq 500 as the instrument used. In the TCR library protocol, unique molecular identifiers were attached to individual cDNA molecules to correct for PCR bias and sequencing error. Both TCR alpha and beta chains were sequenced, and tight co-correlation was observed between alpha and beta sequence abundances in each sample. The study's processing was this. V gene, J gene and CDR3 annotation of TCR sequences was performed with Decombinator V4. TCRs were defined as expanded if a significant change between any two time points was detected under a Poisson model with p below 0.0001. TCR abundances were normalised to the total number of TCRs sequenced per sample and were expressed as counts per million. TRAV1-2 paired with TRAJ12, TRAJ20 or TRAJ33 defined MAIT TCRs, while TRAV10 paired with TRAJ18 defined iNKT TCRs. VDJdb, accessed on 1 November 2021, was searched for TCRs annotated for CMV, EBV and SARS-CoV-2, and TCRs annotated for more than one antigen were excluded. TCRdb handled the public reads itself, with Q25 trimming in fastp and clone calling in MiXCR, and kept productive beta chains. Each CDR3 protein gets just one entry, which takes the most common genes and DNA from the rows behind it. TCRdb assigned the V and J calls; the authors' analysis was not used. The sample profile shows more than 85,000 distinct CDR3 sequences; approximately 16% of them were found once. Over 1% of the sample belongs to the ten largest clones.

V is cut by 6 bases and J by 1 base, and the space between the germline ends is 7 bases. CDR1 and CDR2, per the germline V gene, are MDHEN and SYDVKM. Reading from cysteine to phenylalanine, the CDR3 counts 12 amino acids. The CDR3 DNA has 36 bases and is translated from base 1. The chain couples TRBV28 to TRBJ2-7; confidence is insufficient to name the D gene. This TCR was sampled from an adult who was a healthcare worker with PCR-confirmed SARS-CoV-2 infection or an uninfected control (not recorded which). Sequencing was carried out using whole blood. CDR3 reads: CASSQVSYEQYF. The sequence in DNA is TGTGCCAGCAGCCAGGTATCCTACGAGCAGTACTTC.